The sequence of this T cell receptor (beta chain) was determined in a study of blood T cell repertoires in COVID-19. Overall study: The analysed material was cDNA or gDNA that came from T cells, B-cell-depleted T cells, or PBMCs.

Trimming stripped 5 bases from V and 5 bases from J, with 10 bases between. The germline gives CDR1 LNHDA, CDR2 SQIVND (reference sequence). This CDR3 has 12 residues. This table comes from immunoSEQ multiplex PCR, and its TCRdb copy is limited to in-frame clones, with some not included. The sample has tens of thousands of clones, under 95% seen once; the top ten hold about 1.3%. The chain links TRBV19 to TRBJ2-7, with D possibly TRBD1 on 6 matching bases. This receptor was taken from a man aged 55 to 69 with acute or convalescent COVID-19. The material sequenced was peripheral blood. The CDR3 region has the DNA TGTGCCAGTAGTCCAGGACAGCACGAGCAGTACTTC. Translation: CASSPGQHEQYF.